These 21 T cell receptor beta chains were all obtained from the same sample, sequenced in a study of identical twins. TCRdb reprocessed the 5' RACE reads with MiXCR, giving one entry per CDR3 protein. The data hold 310,000 or so distinct CDR3 sequences, with roughly 10% observed a single time. This same sample was also part of a study on yellow fever vaccine responses in identical twins.

Sequences were obtained from CD8+ T cells sorted from blood. The source of these receptors is a young woman in good health.

This clonotype was seen only a few times. V is TRBV7-9 and J is TRBJ1-2; D perhaps matches TRBD1 (5 bases). With 5 bases removed from V and 4 bases from J, the gap between germline ends came to 17 bases. This CDR3 contains 15 residues. Germline CDR1 is SEHNR and CDR2 is FQNEAQ (reference sequence). In DNA, the CDR3 is TGTGCCAGCAGCCAGACCGGACACCATCCCTATGGCTACACCTTC. It yields the protein CASSQTGHHPYGYTF.

V is TRBV18 and J is TRBJ2-5; 7 positions match TRBD1. In germline, CDR1 is KGHSH, CDR2 LQKENI. V shed 3 bases, J shed 5 bases, and the junction held 6 bases outside the gene matches. This CDR3 has 14 residues. The CDR3 bases are TGTGCCAGCTCACCCTGGGACAGCCGGGAGACCCAGTACTTC. Protein sequence: CASSPWDSRETQYF.

The chain carries TRBV19 and TRBJ2-7, with D hard to call. Deletions cut 4 bases from V and 3 bases from J, with 13 bases between. Germline CDR1 reads LNHDA; CDR2 reads SQIVND (reference sequence). The CDR3 covers 14 residues. The CDR3, as DNA: TGTGCCAGTAGTAATAACCTTGCCAGCTACGAGCAGTACTTC. Translated: CASSNNLASYEQYF. The complete variable domain, with remaining parts taken from reference TRBV19 and TRBJ2-7, reads DGGITQSPKYLFRKEGQNVTLSCEQNLNHDAMYWYRQDPGQGLRLIYYSQIVNDFQKGDIAEGYSVSREKKESFPLTVTSAQKNPTAFYLCASSNNLASYEQYFGPGTRLTVT.

The V call is TRBV7-9, the J call TRBJ2-7; D possibly uses TRBD1 or TRBD2 (6 bases each). Per germline, CDR1 SEHNR and CDR2 FQNEAQ (reference sequence). V was clipped by 0 bases and J by 7 bases, with 16 bases between them. CDR3 length equals 15 residues. The CDR3 DNA is TGTGCCAGCAGCTTAGCGGAAAGGGGGGCGTGGGAGCAGTACTTC. Its translation: CASSLAERGAWEQYF.

There are a few counts of this clonotype. This sequence joins TRBV9 and TRBJ2-3; tentative D call: TRBD2 (6 bases). The CDR3 consists of 16 residues. With 4 bases removed from V and 0 bases from J, the gap between germline ends came to 15 bases. Germline V gene data show CDR1 as SGDLS and CDR2 as YYNGEE. CDR3 in DNA: TGTGCCAGCAGCACCCCGCCCGGGACTAGCACAGATACGCAGTATTTT. Protein sequence: CASSTPPGTSTDTQYF.

J is TRBJ2-2 and V is TRBV2; TRBD2 matches 12 bases. The germline CDR1 and CDR2 sequences are SNHLY and FYNNEI. This CDR3 spans 16 amino acids. V lost 8 bases, J lost 7 bases, and 11 bases stayed unmatched. CDR3 DNA sequence: TGTGCCAGCGAGGGGACTAGCGGGTCTGGTGGCGGGGAGCTGTTTTTT. This gives the protein CASEGTSGSGGGELFF.

The chain combines TRBV6-2 or TRBV6-3 with TRBJ2-7; the D is unclear. V was pared by 4 bases and J by 5 bases, with 6 bases between. CDR1 and CDR2 from the germline V gene are MNHEY and SVGEGT. This CDR3 is built from 11 residues. CDR3 amino acids: CASSLSNEQYF. The CDR3 bases are TGTGCCAGCAGTTTGTCCAACGAGCAGTACTTC.

This clonotype has ten or more counts. This chain links TRBV11-2 with TRBJ2-1, with 12 nucleotides matching TRBD1. The CDR3 has 15 residues. The germline V gene has CDR1 SGHAT and CDR2 FQNNGV. After removal of 3 bases from V and 11 bases from J, the junction contained 8 bases not matched to a gene. CDR3 in amino acids: CASSFRDRGHDKQFF. The CDR3, as DNA: TGTGCCAGCAGCTTCCGGGACAGGGGGCATGATAAGCAGTTCTTC.

This clonotype has a handful of counts. Written as DNA, the CDR3 is TGTGCCAGCAGTGCTGACATCTACGAGCAGTACTTC. Amino acid sequence: CASSADIYEQYF. This sequence joins TRBV6-5 and TRBJ2-7; D ambiguous. This CDR3 has 12 residues. Between the trimmed V and J ends, which lost 5 bases and 3 bases, there was a span of 8 bases. Germline CDR1 is MNHEY and CDR2 is SVGAGI.

The sample holds a few counts of this clonotype. V is TRBV6-1 and J is TRBJ2-3; 11 nucleotides align to TRBD1. The CDR3 sequence is 16 residues long. Losses at the gene ends were 5 bases for V and 5 bases for J; bases not matched to a gene: 9. CDR1 and CDR2 (germline): MNHNS, SASEGT. The CDR3 DNA is TGTGCCAGCAGTATGGACAGGGGGCAACTTATAGATACGCAGTATTTT. Residues: CASSMDRGQLIDTQYF.

Written as DNA, the CDR3 is TGTGCCACCAGCAGAGTGAGGCAGGACAACGTCCTGACTTTC. This gives the protein CATSRVRQDNVLTF. This chain links TRBV15 with TRBJ2-6, with unresolved D. The length of the CDR3 is 14 residues. CDR1 is LNHNV, CDR2 YYDKDF, per germline (reference sequence). Trimming removed 1 base from V and 9 bases from J, with 10 bases in between.

The genes are TRBV20-1 and TRBJ2-7; D is ambiguous. V gave up 3 bases and J gave up 5 bases, with 14 bases separating them. The CDR3 sequence is 13 residues long. In germline, CDR1 is DFQATT, CDR2 SNEGSKA (reference sequence). The CDR3 nucleotides are TGCAGTGCTAGTTTGGGGTTCCGGGACGAGCAGTACTTC. Protein: CSASLGFRDEQYF.

In its sample, this clonotype was seen a few times. CDR3 sequence (DNA): TGCAGTGCTAATAGTGGAAACACCATATATTTT. Its protein is CSANSGNTIYF. The rearrangement links TRBV20-1 to TRBJ1-3; D uncertain. The CDR3 is made up of 11 amino acids. Germline V CDR1 and CDR2: DFQATT, SNEGSKA (reference sequence). V was pared by 4 bases and J by 3 bases, with 4 bases between.

The rearrangement joins TRBV28 to TRBJ1-4, with D possibly TRBD1 on 6 matching bases. CDR1 and CDR2 (germline): MDHEN, SYDVKM. The CDR3 runs to 14 residues. The V and J ends lost 5 bases and 4 bases respectively, with 11 bases between them. This chain's CDR3 is CASSNRVRNEKLFF. CDR3 DNA sequence: TGTGCCAGCAGTAACAGGGTCCGTAATGAAAAACTGTTTTTT.

The rearrangement links TRBV7-9 to TRBJ2-5; D not resolved. Germline CDR1 is SEHNR and CDR2 is FQNEAQ (reference sequence). The V gene lost 4 bases and the J gene lost 6 bases, with 15 bases spanning the gap. The CDR3 sequence is 14 residues long. The CDR3 coding sequence is TGTGCCAGCAGCTCAGATGGAGAGGCAAAGACCCAGTACTTC. It specifies CASSSDGEAKTQYF. The variable domain in full, with the rest retrieved from reference TRBV7-9 and TRBJ2-5, is DTGVSQNPRHKITKRGQNVTFRCDPISEHNRLYWYRQTLGQGPEFLTYFQNEAQLEKSRLLSDRFSAERPKGSFSTLEIQRTEQGDSAMYLCASSSDGEAKTQYFGPGTRLLVL.

A word on this clonotype: This could be a read error, since a much larger clone is one nucleotide away. The chain links TRBV29-1 to TRBJ2-2; D may be TRBD1 or TRBD2 (5 bases each). Germline CDR1 SQVTM, CDR2 ANQGSEA. CDR3 length equals 15 residues. This chain's CDR3 is CSVDWARDNTGEPFF. The DNA of the CDR3 is TGCAGCGTTGATTGGGCCAGGGATAACACCGGGGAGCCGTTTTTT.

This clonotype came up many times. The genes are TRBV9 and TRBJ2-3; D is uncertain. The CDR3 contains 13 residues. Germline V gene lookup returns CDR1 SGDLS and CDR2 YYNGEE. V lost 0 bases and J lost 4, with 6 bases in between. CDR3 residues: CASSVAGPDTQYF. The CDR3 DNA is TGTGCCAGCAGCGTAGCTGGTCCAGATACGCAGTATTTT.

This clonotype was seen only a few times. V gene TRBV4-1 combines with J gene TRBJ2-2; maybe TRBD2 (6 bases). V dropped 5 bases and J dropped 6 bases, with 16 bases sitting between them. The germline gives CDR1 MGHRA, CDR2 YSYEKL. The CDR3 is 15 amino acids. CDR3 DNA: TGCGCCAGCAGCAATGGGCTGGGGGGTTCCGGGGAGCTGTTTTTT. This sequence encodes CASSNGLGGSGELFF.

This clonotype was detected a few times. This chain joins TRBV6-2 or TRBV6-3 and TRBJ2-1, with 8 bases fitting TRBD2. Germline V gives CDR1 MNHEY, CDR2 SVGEGT. V was clipped by 2 bases and J by 2 bases; unmatched bases: 5. This CDR3 region has 16 residues. CDR3: CASSYREGAPYNEQFF. In DNA, the CDR3 is TGTGCCAGCAGTTACCGGGAGGGTGCCCCCTACAATGAGCAGTTCTTC.

The chain couples TRBV29-1 to TRBJ1-1; no definite D call. The ends were cut back, 4 bases at V and 5 bases at J, with 5 bases in the middle. The length of the CDR3 is 10 residues. Per the germline V gene, CDR1 is SQVTM and CDR2 is ANQGSEA. The chain's CDR3 is CSVVGTEAFF. In nucleotides, the CDR3 is TGCAGCGTTGTAGGGACTGAAGCTTTCTTT. Full variable domain (remainder filled in from reference TRBV29-1 and TRBJ1-1): SAVISQKPSRDICQRGTSLTIQCQVDSQVTMMFWYRQQPGQSLTLIATANQGSEATYESGFVIDKFPISRPNLTFSTLTVSNMSPEDSSIYLCSVVGTEAFFGQGTRLTVV.

Turning to this clonotype: A much larger clone lies one base from this, so it may be a read error. This sequence joins TRBV11-2 and TRBJ2-1; D ambiguous. The germline CDR1 and CDR2 sequences are SGHAT and FQNNGV. This CDR3 comprises 16 residues. The CDR3: CTSSTRTSSSYNEQFF. The CDR3 DNA sequence: TGTACCAGCAGCACCCGGACGAGTTCCTCCTACAATGAGCAGTTCTTC.